The source of this T cell receptor beta chain is a study of cytomegalovirus exposure and HLA in healthy donors (dated by TCRdb to about 2017). Background on the whole study: In an earlier analysis of some 550 of the donors, about 270 Gb of sequence data and 90 million to 120 million unique TCR beta sequences from approximately 180 million T cells were reported. All discovery cohort repertoires had been generated on a single sequencing platform. Besides the first cohort of roughly 700 subjects, a separate validation cohort made up of 120 different subjects was used. A later analysis re-analyzed previously published TCR beta repertoires from 660 or so donors and added high-resolution HLA genotyping to study TCR occurrence patterns. To predict cytomegalovirus infection status, the study combined high-throughput TCR immunosequencing, statistical association of individual TCRs with disease status, and machine learning. Among the roughly 430 genotyped donors, around 81% belonged to the genetic ancestry cluster associated with self-reported Caucasian donors. Class I and class II HLA loci were covered by the typing at four-digit resolution. An earlier analysis of several hundred of the donors applied high-throughput TCR beta sequencing to assess whether each TCR beta V gene segment acted as functional or pseudogenic. Among around 400 genotyped donors of the cohort, an average of approximately 240,000 unique TCR beta nucleotide sequences was sequenced per donor, of which 15% to 20% were non-productive. Because of strong linkage in the cohort, 4 to 6 DR-DQ haplotypes were treated as single units for association and clustering. Rather than using new phenotypic data, the later analysis identified candidate immune exposures from TCR beta sequences and from how often those sequences occurred across donors. Using immunosequencing, the study profiled T cell repertoires from about 650 subjects and related those repertoires to cytomegalovirus serostatus. Around 300 gigabases of sequencing data and approximately 85 million unique TCR sequences were included in an early release covering about 700 HLA-typed donors. Typing coverage varied by locus: roughly 629-630 donors for A, B, C, DRB1 and DQB1; more than 500 for DQA1; 606 for DPA1; under 490 for DPB1. In a later genetic analysis, genome-wide SNP genotypes for 398 of the 666 donors were used, and that subset was treated as a discovery cohort. The study was designed to test whether signatures of past pathogen exposure could be identified by cataloging public T cell receptors. Donor age, sex, ethnicity and CMV serostatus were compiled alongside the repertoire data. Here is what the overall study found, with its caveats: For the cohort, immune exposure information was limited to CMV serostatus. The presence/absence analyses assumed that sequencing depth was roughly uniform across donors, and that assumption may not be true. The classifier was reported to diagnose cytomegalovirus status with high specificity and sensitivity in both the original and validation cohorts. A cluster of highly shared sequence variants was judged likely to be a technical artifact of the sequencing pipeline. HLA typing was unavailable for some donors at each locus, so association tests used only the typed subset. Most CMV-associated TCR beta chains appeared to be HLA-restricted in a later analysis, and the HLA associations seemed to be driven largely by CMV exposure. V-gene and J-gene trimming of TCR beta chains was associated with a missense DCLRE1C variant in a later genetic analysis, and the association was replicated in an independent cohort. Correlated functional status among segregating V segments might reflect linkage disequilibrium, but an unknown experimental factor could not be ruled out. When HLA alleles, especially DR and DQ, strongly co-occurred, TCR associations were difficult to assign to individual alleles. Some IMGT-functional V segments, including TRBV6-2 and TRBV6-3, could not be distinguished by the 87-base-pair reads and were therefore excluded. Specific HLA alleles were associated with around 18,000 TCR beta sequences at a false discovery rate of 0.05 in a later analysis. According to a later analysis, TCR association rates differed among HLA loci, with DRB1 alleles showing the most associated TCRs and HLA-C alleles showing the fewest. Broadly in line with IMGT annotations, most TCR beta V segments showed up in productive rearrangements about 87% or about 30% of the time in an earlier analysis of under 700 of the donors. A further reported finding was that TCR beta sequences accurately predicted the HLA-A and HLA-B alleles for most subjects in the first cohort. According to a later genetic analysis, donors in an Asian-associated ancestry cluster had fewer N-insertions in productive TCRs than the approximately 610-donor mean. The authors suggested that the approach could potentially be extended to other disease states and immunological phenotypes. Over 15 rarely observed V segments, including chromosome 9 orphons, were excluded from the earlier analysis of several hundred of the donors because counts were too low. In this cohort, only TCR beta chains were sequenced, and detectable features were limited by the absence of alpha or paired-chain data. While some public TCRs were present in many individuals, most TCR sequences turned up only very rarely across donors. In the study, about 150 TCR beta chains were listed as associated with cytomegalovirus. A later analysis found that HLA-associated TCR beta chains were more clonally expanded and had lower generation probabilities than equally common non-associated chains. In a later analysis, several top co-occurrence clusters were reported to appear linked to parvovirus B19, influenza, CMV and Epstein-Barr virus. In vitro tests confirmed that three of the cytomegalovirus-associated TCR beta chains recognize cytomegalovirus antigens.

The cohort consisted of 600 or so healthy bone marrow donors. All cohort members were sampled while nominally healthy, although unrecorded immune exposures were likely present. The donor was CMV seronegative and belonged to the group of under 400 seronegative cohort members. Each donor provided a peripheral blood sample, and peripheral blood mononuclear cells were used for TCR beta sequencing. The Qiagen DNeasy Blood Extraction Kit was used to extract genomic DNA from the blood cell samples. For this clone: Its cognate antigen has yet to be identified. Base quality data are lacking; no much larger clone is found one base away.

The method was the immunoSEQ multiplex PCR assay. For the multiplex PCR, a mixture combining 60 forward primers for TCR Vbeta segments and 13 reverse primers for TCR Jbeta segments was used. A multiplex PCR assay on genomic DNA amplified the CDR3 region of rearranged TCR beta genes. Amplified TCR beta libraries were sequenced as 87-base-pair reads on the Illumina HiSeq System. Regarding the original processing steps: In a later analysis, tens of millions of unique TCR beta chains were counted across the 690 or so repertoires, and about 10 million of these chains were shared by at least two donors. To remove PCR and sequencing errors, raw reads were error-corrected and collapsed into unique sequences using a nearest-neighbor algorithm that merged closely related sequences. CDR3 sequences were aligned to IMGT reference sequences to assign V, D and J gene segments. Each retained sequence needed at least a six-nucleotide match to both a V gene segment and a J gene segment. Rearrangements were classified as productive when the CDR3 lacked stop codons and remained in frame with V and J, and all other rearrangements were classified as non-productive. Following IMGT convention, CDR3 was defined as the stretch from the second conserved V-encoded cysteine up to the conserved J-encoded phenylalanine. The earlier analysis of 500 to 750 of the donors excluded any sequence lacking an unambiguous match to a single V gene segment. An earlier analysis of almost 600 of the donors classified V segments as functional when productive rearrangements were above 56.7% and as segregating when the standard deviation between donors was above 5%. To diagnose cytomegalovirus status from the catalog of TCR beta chain sequences, a statistical classification framework was built. V and J gene assignment, in a later analysis, came from comparing TCR nucleotide sequences with IMGT/GENE-DB human TR gene sequences. In a later analysis, CDR3 sequences and most-parsimonious VDJ recombination scenarios were assigned using the TCRdist pipeline. A later analysis defined each TCR beta chain by its CDR3 amino acid sequence plus V-gene family, and excluded reads lacking a unique V-gene family. As a way to deal with suspected cross-contamination and a sequencing artifact, a later analysis dropped under 600 nucleotide sequences that were highly shared and had low generation probability. For each public chain, a later analysis derived a clonal expansion index from normalized ranks of inferred template counts within each repertoire. In a later analysis, generation probabilities were computed with a VDJ recombination model fitted to out-of-frame rearrangements, and the resulting probabilities were checked against IGoR. A later analysis scored TCR-TCR, TCR-HLA and TCR-CMV co-occurrence with hypergeometric tests, applying a repertoire-size bias correction to TCR pairs. False discovery rates were estimated in a later analysis by permuting HLA or CMV assignments 20 times. In a later analysis, co-occurring TCRs were grouped with DBSCAN, and TCRdist sequence similarity was added when clustering was performed within HLA-allele-positive subsets. Co-occurrence clustering excluded repertoires with fewer than 30,000 or more than 120,000 public chains, plus five with anomalous nucleotide sharing. TCRdb holds this immuneACCESS table with in-frame rearrangements only. Some clones are missing; in checked studies, unresolved V genes explain under half, and the rest has no known cause. D and trimming come from the DNA, and the V and J calls and clone size come from that table. This sample has about 200,000 clones in its table, and over 65% of those were observed once. 0.075% to 0.1% of the sample lies in the top ten.

Reading from cysteine to phenylalanine, the CDR3 counts 15 amino acids. CDR3 DNA is the only sequence kept; it has 45 bases, read in frame from the first base. In the germline V gene, CDR1 corresponds to LGHNA and CDR2 to YSLEER. The junction shows trimming of 1 base on V and 5 bases on J, and the gene matches do not reach 6 bases of it. This sequence uses TRBV4-3 and TRBJ1-2; the central 8 bases match TRBD1. The specimen sequenced was PBMCs. This TCR came from a boy younger than 10 in good health and CMV-seronegative. The DNA is as follows: TGCGCCAGCAGCCAAGTTGGAACAGGGGGATATGGCTACACCTTC. Translated, it gives CASSQVGTGGYGYTF.